What follows are 11 T cell receptor beta chains derived from one specimen sequenced in a study of blood T cell repertoires in COVID-19. Clones were sequenced by immunoSEQ multiplex PCR, and TCRdb holds only the in-frame ones, with some missing. The sample yields 150,000 to 200,000 clones, around 79% seen once. Sequencing used peripheral blood. The receptors originated from a man between 50 and 59 years old who had recovered from COVID-19.

The V gene is TRBV7-3, the J gene TRBJ2-3; D is possibly TRBD1 (5 bases). CDR1 and CDR2 (germline): SGHTA, FQGTGA. CDR3 length: 15 amino acids. The germline V and J ends were trimmed by 1 base and 5 bases, with 13 bases remaining between them. CDR3 in amino acids: CASSLKAAGLDTQYF. Written as DNA, the CDR3 is TGTGCCAGCAGCTTAAAGGCCGCAGGGTTAGATACGCAGTATTTT.

This chain connects TRBV3-1 (or the pseudogene TRBV3-2) to TRBJ1-2, with D possibly being TRBD1 (5 bases). V shed 5 bases and J shed 2 bases, with 18 bases lying between them. The CDR3 consists of 16 residues. Germline loops: CDR1 LGHDT, CDR2 YNNKEL (reference sequence). The CDR3 region has the DNA TGTGCCAGCAGCAATGACCTTGGGGGGGTGAACTATGGCTACACCTTC. This encodes CASSNDLGGVNYGYTF.

This clone was detected only once. Other DNA sequences in this specimen translate into the identical CDR3. J is TRBJ1-3 and V is TRBV2; no firm D call. The CDR3 loop spans 13 amino acids. V lost 9 bases and J 4 bases, leaving 13 bases between the germline ends. Germline CDR1 reads SNHLY; CDR2 reads FYNNEI. The CDR3 sequence is CASKRQYGNTIYF. CDR3 in DNA: TGTGCCAGTAAGAGGCAATACGGAAACACCATATATTTT.

J is TRBJ1-5 and V is TRBV6-5, with TRBD1 matching over 9 bases. V shed 6 bases, J shed 5 bases, and the junction held 8 bases outside the gene matches. Germline CDR1 MNHEY, CDR2 SVGAGI. The CDR3 has 15 amino acids. This chain's CDR3 is CASSSKQGAYQPQHF. CDR3 bases: TGTGCCAGCAGCTCAAAACAGGGGGCATATCAGCCCCAGCATTTT.

This clone was counted only a few times. The V call is TRBV5-6, the J call TRBJ1-1; possibly TRBD1 for D (6 bases). V lost 4 bases and J lost 4, with 14 bases in between. The CDR3 loop spans 14 amino acids. CDR1 is SGHDT and CDR2 is YYEEEE in the germline V gene. The CDR3: CASSQQGVATEAFF. The CDR3 bases are TGTGCCAGCAGCCAACAGGGTGTGGCCACTGAAGCTTTCTTT.

Regarding this clone: Different DNA sequences within this sample yield the same CDR3. The genes are TRBV5-1 and TRBJ2-7, with TRBD2 identical over 11 bases. CDR3 length: 14 residues. V was pared by 2 bases and J by 5 bases, with 3 bases of the junction left unmatched. CDR1 SGHRS and CDR2 YFSETQ come from the germline V gene. The CDR3 nucleotides read TGCGCCAGCAGCTTAGATAGCGGGAGGGACGAGCAGTACTTC. It yields the protein CASSLDSGRDEQYF. Full variable domain (outside the CDR3, taken from reference TRBV5-1 and TRBJ2-7): KAGVTQTPRYLIKTRGQQVTLSCSPISGHRSVSWYQQTPGQGLQFLFEYFSETQRNKGNFPGRFSGRQFSNSRSEMNVSTLELGDSALYLCASSLDSGRDEQYFGPGTRLTVT.

The chain combines TRBV13 with TRBJ2-7; TRBD2 agrees at 11 bases. CDR3 length equals 17 residues. With V trimmed by 2 bases and J by 2 bases, 8 bases remained unmatched. Germline V gene lookup returns CDR1 PRHDT and CDR2 FYEKMQ (reference sequence). The CDR3 spells CASSLLHDSGRAYEQYF. The CDR3 DNA follows: TGTGCCAGCAGCTTACTTCACGATAGCGGGAGGGCCTACGAGCAGTACTTC.

The chain combines TRBV6-5 with TRBJ1-2; possibly TRBD1 for D (5 bases). Germline V gives CDR1 MNHEY, CDR2 SVGAGI. V lost 2 bases and J 0 bases, leaving 13 bases between the germline ends. The CDR3 covers 16 residues. In nucleotides, the CDR3 is TGTGCCAGCAGTTACCGCCCAGGGATCGCTAACTATGGCTACACCTTC. Translated, it gives CASSYRPGIANYGYTF.

V usage is TRBV21-1 and J usage is TRBJ2-5; the table's D call of TRBD1 was not tested on the DNA. TRBV21-1 is termed a pseudogene. The CDR3 totals 12 residues. The CDR3 DNA sequence: TGTGCCAGCAGCAGACAGGGAGAGACCCAGTACTTC. Its protein is CASSRQGETQYF.

V and J are TRBV19 and TRBJ2-3, with TRBD2 identical over 16 bases. Germline assignment: CDR1 LNHDA and CDR2 SQIVND (reference sequence). Trimming cost V 5 bases and J 0 bases; bases outside gene matches: 5. The CDR3 consists of 18 residues. The CDR3: CASSSGLAGGPSTDTQYF. CDR3 DNA sequence: TGTGCCAGTAGTTCGGGACTAGCGGGAGGGCCGAGCACAGATACGCAGTATTTT.

The rearrangement links TRBV27 to TRBJ1-6, with unresolved D. Germline CDR1 reads MNHEY; CDR2 reads SMNVEV (reference sequence). The CDR3 runs 14 residues. Between the trimmed V and J ends, which lost 2 bases and 8 bases, there was a span of 10 bases. The CDR3 loop reads CASSLNRLDSPLHF. The CDR3 bases are TGTGCCAGCAGTTTAAACCGACTTGATTCACCCCTCCACTTT.